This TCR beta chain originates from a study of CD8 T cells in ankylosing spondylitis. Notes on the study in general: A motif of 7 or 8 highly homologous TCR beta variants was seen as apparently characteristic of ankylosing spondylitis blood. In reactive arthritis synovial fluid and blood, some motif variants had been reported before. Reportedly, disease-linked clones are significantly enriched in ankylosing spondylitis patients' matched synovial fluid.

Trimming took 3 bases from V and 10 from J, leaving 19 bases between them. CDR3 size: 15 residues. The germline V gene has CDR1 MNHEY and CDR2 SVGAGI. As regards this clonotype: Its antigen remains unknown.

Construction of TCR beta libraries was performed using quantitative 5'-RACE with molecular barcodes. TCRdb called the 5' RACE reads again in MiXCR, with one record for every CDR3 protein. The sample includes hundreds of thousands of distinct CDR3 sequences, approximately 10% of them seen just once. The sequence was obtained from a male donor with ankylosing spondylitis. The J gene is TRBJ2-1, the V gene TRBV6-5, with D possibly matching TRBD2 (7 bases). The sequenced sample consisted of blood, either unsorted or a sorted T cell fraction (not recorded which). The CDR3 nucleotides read TGTGCCAGCAGTTATGCGGGGGCCCCGGCCTCGGAGCAGTTCTTC. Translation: CASSYAGAPASEQFF.